This TCR beta chain was sequenced for a study of blood T cell repertoires in COVID-19. Study background: The analysed material was cDNA or gDNA that came from T cells, B-cell-depleted T cells, or PBMCs.

How the authors handled the data: Estimates of nucleated cell counts were drawn from the amplification of reference gene primers. Sequenced by immunoSEQ multiplex PCR; TCRdb stores in-frame clones only, minus some. V, J and clone size were drawn from that table, and D and trimming were deduced from the DNA. The profile shows about 210,000 clones, approximately 80% of them singletons. Germline CDR1 SGHRS, CDR2 YFSETQ. Trimming took off 0 bases at V and 0 bases at J, with 15 bases between the two ends. The CDR3 extends over 17 amino acids. The sequence was obtained from a man aged 55-75 years with acute or convalescent COVID-19. Sequenced sample: peripheral blood. The rearrangement uses TRBV5-1 and TRBJ1-1, with D maybe TRBD1 (6 bases). In DNA form, the CDR3 reads TGCGCCAGCAGCTTGGCCGTACAGGGCCTTATGAACACTGAAGCTTTCTTT. Translating it yields CASSLAVQGLMNTEAFF.